This TCR beta chain appears in the sequencing data of a study of shared clonotypes between healthy human individuals (dated by TCRdb to 2020 to 2022). Study-wide context: A couple of women and a few men aged 18 to 49 years were included in the cohort. For each donor, CD4 naive and CD4 memory were each given three plates, CD8 naive was given two plates, and CD8 memory was given one plate. To increase sequencing depth and limit assay-specific biases, different laboratories used diverse techniques to prepare libraries and sequence TCR repertoires. Blood TCR repertoires of 5 or 6 healthy adults were deeply sequenced to estimate repertoire size and the extent of clonotype sharing between individuals. Leukapheresis yielded between about 0.94 and 10 billion PBMCs per donor.

The donors were healthy, HIV-negative adults who had no recently reported acute infections or vaccinations. All donors were Caucasian adults living in Nashville, Tennessee, USA. Magnetic negative selection was used to enrich CD4+ T cells, after which naive cells were positively selected on CD45RA and the negative fraction became the memory subset. Blood was obtained by leukapheresis, after which PBMCs were separated by Ficoll-Histopaque density gradient centrifugation and cryopreserved in liquid nitrogen vapor phase. Analytical flow cytometry was used to check the purity and quantity of every magnetically sorted T cell population. Each sorted fraction had its genomic DNA isolated and then quantified by UV absorbance on a Nanodrop 2000c. Notes on this clone: The antigen it recognizes is unknown. There are no base qualities to consult, and no much larger clone falls within one base.

Using the deep immunoSEQ assay, TCR CDR3 regions were amplified from genomic DNA by multiplex PCR. Genomic DNA extracted from each cell subset was distributed evenly over all wells of several immunoSEQ 96-well plates, and each plate served as one replicate. For sorted subsets, 200 to 250 ng of genomic DNA, equivalent to around 30,000 T cell genomes, went into each replicate PCR. The purified libraries were quantified using a Qubit 3.0 fluorometer, sized with a Bioanalyzer 2100, and then quantified again using the KAPA Library Quantification kit. Each immunoSEQ 96-well plate was sequenced on its own single-read 150-cycle Illumina NextSeq 550 flow cell. The authors processed their data as follows. The immunoSEQ output contained only junctional sequences without quality scores, so filtering could not match that applied to full-length reads. To assign V/J genes and CDR3, sequences were annotated against IMGT germline references using PyIR, a Python wrapper for IgBLAST v1.9. Reads were filtered out if the reads had weak V/J assignments (E-value above 1e-6), no CDR3, stop codons, out-of-frame junctions, or ambiguous translated residues. V3J clonotypes were defined as sequences sharing the same inferred V gene, J gene, and CDR3 amino acid sequence. To compute the percentage overlap between repertoires, the number of shared unique clonotypes was divided by the size of the smaller repertoire. Three approaches were used to assess repertoire richness: RTK rarefaction, the Chao1 estimator, and Recon v2.1 estimates of unobserved clonotypes. OLGA was used to compute generation probabilities for all TCRbeta clonotypes that the gDNA method yielded from a few donors. TCRdb retrieved this table from immuneACCESS and kept in-frame rearrangements only. Not all clones are present; in checked studies, unresolved V genes account for under half, and no reason is known for the remainder. V and J calls and clone size come straight from that table; D and trimming were deduced from the DNA. The sample table shows 2 million to 3 million clones, and roughly 93% are seen once. In total, the top ten clones hold roughly 0.36% of the sample.

What the research found in general, with its limitations: The genetic and exposure-history diversity represented was limited by the small number of donors. Naive subsets generally had larger estimated clonotype richness than memory subsets. Compared with non-shared clonotypes, clonotypes shared by all four sorted-subset donors had higher generation probabilities. Sampling was limited to blood, and TCR repertoires in tissue likely differ from TCR repertoires in blood. Incomplete sequencing was indicated by rarefaction of sorted-subset datasets, despite the large sequencing depth. Based on pairwise subsampling, the degree of clonotype sharing among donors was expected to be affected by sequencing depth. Sharing across four donors was observed for about 5% of naive CD4, under 4% of naive CD8, 2% to 2.5% of memory CD4, and about 0.4% of memory CD8 clonotypes.

CDR1 is given as LNHNV and CDR2 as YYDKDF, both from the germline V gene (reference sequence). Between the V and J ends, shortened by 8 bases and 7 bases respectively, the junction contains 18 bases. Taken from cysteine to phenylalanine, the CDR3 has 13 residues. CDR3 DNA is the only sequence kept; it has 39 bases, read in frame from the first base. The chain is encoded by TRBV15 joined to TRBJ2-7, with no D gene named confidently. The source material was naive CD4+ T cells from PBMCs. The sample's cell subset or site label is to be understood as: CD45RA+ positively selected. The clonotype was recovered from a man aged 18 to 29 in good health. Some clones in this sample may be carry-over from other donors' samples. At the DNA level, the sequence is TGTGCCACCGGGAAAGGGCGCCCTTTGGAGCAGTACTTC. This is translated as CATGKGRPLEQYF.